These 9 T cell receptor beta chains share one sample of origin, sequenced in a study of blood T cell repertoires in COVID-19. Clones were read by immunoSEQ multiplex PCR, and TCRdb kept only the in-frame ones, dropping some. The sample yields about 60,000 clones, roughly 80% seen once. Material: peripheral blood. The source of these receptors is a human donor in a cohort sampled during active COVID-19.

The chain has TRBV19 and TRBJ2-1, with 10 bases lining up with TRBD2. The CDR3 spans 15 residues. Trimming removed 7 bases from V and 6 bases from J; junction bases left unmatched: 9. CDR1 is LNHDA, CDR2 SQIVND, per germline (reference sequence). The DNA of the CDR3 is TGTGCCAGTATGCATAGCGGGGGGAGCGTCAATGAGCAGTTCTTC. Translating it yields CASMHSGGSVNEQFF.

CDR3 DNA sequence: TGTGCCAGCAGCTTGGAGGCAGGTCCTTTATTGCCCCAGCATTTT. Translated: CASSLEAGPLLPQHF. The chain recombines TRBV5-5 with TRBJ1-5; D not resolved. From germline, CDR1 is SGHKS and CDR2 YYEKEE (reference sequence). V was clipped by 0 bases and J by 9 bases, with 16 bases between them. The CDR3 extends over 15 amino acids.

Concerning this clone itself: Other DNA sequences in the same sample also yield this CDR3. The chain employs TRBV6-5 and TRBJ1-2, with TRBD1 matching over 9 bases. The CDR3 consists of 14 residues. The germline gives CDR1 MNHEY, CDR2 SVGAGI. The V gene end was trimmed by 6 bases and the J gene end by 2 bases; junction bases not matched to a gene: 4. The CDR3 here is CASSTGTGNYGYTF. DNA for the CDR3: TGTGCCAGCAGCACCGGGACAGGGAACTATGGCTACACCTTC.

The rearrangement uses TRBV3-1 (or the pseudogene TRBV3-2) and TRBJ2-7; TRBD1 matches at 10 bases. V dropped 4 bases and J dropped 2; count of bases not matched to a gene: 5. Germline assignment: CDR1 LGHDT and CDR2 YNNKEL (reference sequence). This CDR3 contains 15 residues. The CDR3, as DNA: TGTGCCAGCAGCCGCACCGGGACAGGGGCCTACGAGCAGTACTTC. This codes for CASSRTGTGAYEQYF.

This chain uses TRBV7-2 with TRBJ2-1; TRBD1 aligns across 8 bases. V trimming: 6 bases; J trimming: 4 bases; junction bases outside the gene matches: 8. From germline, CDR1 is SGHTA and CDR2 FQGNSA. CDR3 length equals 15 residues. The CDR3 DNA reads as TGTGCCAGCAGTCGCGGGACAGGAATTTACAATGAGCAGTTCTTC. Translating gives CASSRGTGIYNEQFF.

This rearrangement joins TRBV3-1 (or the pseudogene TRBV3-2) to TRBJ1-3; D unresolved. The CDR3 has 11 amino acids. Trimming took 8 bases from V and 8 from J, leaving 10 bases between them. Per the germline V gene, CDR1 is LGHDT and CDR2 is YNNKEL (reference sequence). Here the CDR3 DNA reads TGTGCCAGCGGCCCTGAGTACACCATATATTTT. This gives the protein CASGPEYTIYF.

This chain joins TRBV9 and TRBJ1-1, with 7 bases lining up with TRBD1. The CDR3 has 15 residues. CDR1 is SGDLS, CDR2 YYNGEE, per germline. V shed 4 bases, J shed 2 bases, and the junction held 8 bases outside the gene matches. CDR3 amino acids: CASSPRTGPNTEAFF. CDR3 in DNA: TGTGCCAGCAGCCCGCGGACAGGACCAAACACTGAAGCTTTCTTT.

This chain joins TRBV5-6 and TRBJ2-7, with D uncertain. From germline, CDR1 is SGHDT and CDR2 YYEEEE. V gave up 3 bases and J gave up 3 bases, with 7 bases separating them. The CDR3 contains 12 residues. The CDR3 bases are TGTGCCAGCAGCTCCCGTAACTACGAGCAGTACTTC. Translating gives CASSSRNYEQYF.

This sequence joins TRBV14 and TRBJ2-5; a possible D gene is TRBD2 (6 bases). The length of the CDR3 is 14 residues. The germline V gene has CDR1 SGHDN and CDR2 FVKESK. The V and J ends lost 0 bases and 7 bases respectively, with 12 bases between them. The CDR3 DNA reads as TGTGCCAGCAGCCAAGAGGGGGGACCCGGGACCCAGTACTTC. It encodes CASSQEGGPGTQYF.